The 10 T cell receptor beta chains below were found in one sample sequenced in a study of T cell responses to AZD1222 COVID-19 vaccine. TCRdb keeps only in-frame clones here, not all; method: immunoSEQ multiplex PCR. The sample lists around 94,000 clones, about 88% occurring once. Sequencing used peripheral blood, obtained on day 0 of AZD1222 vaccination. These receptors all come from an adult in good health.

The chain is built from TRBV2 and TRBJ2-5, with 10 bases aligning to TRBD1. The J segment lost 4 bases and the V segment lost 7 bases, leaving 6 bases of the junction unmatched. Germline V gene lookup returns CDR1 SNHLY and CDR2 FYNNEI. This CDR3 is 14 amino acids long. CDR3 in amino acids: CASIYRTGGETQYF. For the CDR3, the DNA is TGTGCCAGCATTTATAGGACAGGGGGAGAGACCCAGTACTTC.

The chain recombines TRBV19 with TRBJ2-7; D is unresolved. Germline V gene data show CDR1 as LNHDA and CDR2 as SQIVND (reference sequence). V was cut by 5 bases and J by 3 bases, with 11 bases left in between. The CDR3 extends over 13 amino acids. DNA for the CDR3: TGTGCCAGTAGTGAACCTACTAACTACGAGCAGTACTTC. This translates into CASSEPTNYEQYF.

This chain uses TRBV27 with TRBJ1-2, with 9 bases fitting TRBD1. The CDR3 spans 16 residues. The V gene end was trimmed by 5 bases and the J gene end by 4 bases; junction bases not matched to a gene: 11. Germline-derived CDR1 and CDR2 are MNHEY and SMNVEV (reference sequence). Written as DNA, the CDR3 is TGTGCCAGCAGTCCCTCTAGGGACAGGGTGGGCTATGGCTACACCTTC. Translated: CASSPSRDRVGYGYTF.

The genes are TRBV5-6 and TRBJ1-5; unclear D gene. There are 13 residues in the CDR3. Germline CDR1 is SGHDT and CDR2 is YYEEEE. V lost 2 bases, J lost 4 bases, and 7 bases lay in between. The CDR3 sequence is CASSLSGNQPQHF. The CDR3 DNA follows: TGTGCCAGCAGCTTAAGTGGAAATCAGCCCCAGCATTTT.

This clone was counted a single time. The V call is TRBV5-8, the J call TRBJ2-2; D remains unclear. V was cut by 6 bases and J by 6 bases, with 18 bases left in between. The CDR3 length is 15 residues. Germline CDR1 and CDR2: SGHTS and YDEGEE. The CDR3 bases are TGTGCCAGCACCTCTCGAGCGCGTTGGGCCGGGGAGCTGTTTTTT. Encoded protein: CASTSRARWAGELFF.

V gene TRBV30 combines with J gene TRBJ1-2; D is unresolved. With 0 bases removed from V and 1 base from J, the gap between germline ends came to 9 bases. The CDR3 has 14 amino acids. CDR1 is GTSNPN and CDR2 is SVGIG in the germline V gene (reference sequence). The CDR3 here is CAWSVIGVNYGYTF. The CDR3 region has the DNA TGTGCCTGGAGTGTAATAGGAGTTAACTATGGCTACACCTTC.

The CDR3: CASSLDDSLSSFGDYEQYF. The CDR3 DNA reads as TGTGCCAGCAGCTTGGATGACAGTTTATCATCGTTTGGGGATTACGAGCAGTACTTC. The chain joins TRBV5-5 to TRBJ2-7; D might be TRBD1 (5 bases). Per germline, CDR1 SGHKS and CDR2 YYEKEE (reference sequence). V lost 0 bases, J lost 4 bases, and 26 bases lay in between. The CDR3 has 19 amino acids.

The genes are TRBV2 and TRBJ1-4; D is ambiguous. Germline V CDR1 and CDR2: SNHLY, FYNNEI. The CDR3 is 15 residues long. V was cut by 4 bases and J by 0 bases, with 9 bases left in between. CDR3: CASSAQIATNEKLFF. The CDR3 DNA is TGTGCCAGCAGTGCCCAGATTGCAACTAATGAAAAACTGTTTTTT.

The gene calls are TRBV10-2 and TRBJ2-6, with 11 bases lining up with TRBD1. The V gene end was trimmed by 2 bases and the J gene end by 2 bases; junction bases not matched to a gene: 2. Germline CDR1 and CDR2: WSHSY and SAAADI. The CDR3 spans 17 residues. The CDR3: CASSEGQGAAGANVLTF. The DNA for the CDR3 is TGCGCCAGCAGTGAGGGACAGGGGGCGGCTGGGGCCAACGTCCTGACTTTC.

The chain joins TRBV30 to TRBJ1-6; 9 bases are a match to TRBD1. The V and J ends lost 4 bases and 10 bases, in that order; junction bases with no gene match: 5. Germline CDR1 GTSNPN, CDR2 SVGIG (reference sequence). The CDR3 is 13 residues long. The CDR3 region is CAWTQGAGSPLHF. The DNA for the CDR3 is TGTGCCTGGACACAGGGGGCTGGATCACCCCTCCACTTT.